Each of the 20 T cell receptor beta chains below was sequenced from the same sample in a study of T cells in Graves' hyperthyroidism and ophthalmopathy (dated by TCRdb to between 2019 and 2020). The library was produced with multiplex PCR. Instrument on record: Illumina HiSeq 2000. TCR beta CDR3 regions were amplified from RNA transcripts. The first round of RT-PCR for the TCR CDR3 was performed with the HTBI primer set and the Qiagen OneStep RT-PCR kit. The public reads were quality trimmed at Q25 with fastp and then assembled into clones with MiXCR by TCRdb, keeping productive beta chains. Rows are unified per CDR3 protein, each entry keeping the most common DNA and genes. The sample table contains 600,000 to 700,000 distinct CDR3 sequences; only one count was recorded for about 14% of them. About 4% of the sample is in the top ten clones. Specimen: blood. The origin of the receptors is a woman in her thirties or forties with Graves' ophthalmopathy.

The sample holds a few counts of this clonotype. The chain is built from TRBV6-5 and TRBJ1-4; D remains ambiguous. Trimming shortened V by 2 bases and J by 4 bases, and 8 bases separated the two germline ends. Looked up from germline, CDR1 is MNHEY and CDR2 is SVGAGI. This CDR3 comprises 14 residues. The CDR3 region is CASSYTGHNEKLFF. For the CDR3, the DNA is TGTGCCAGCAGTTACACCGGTCATAATGAAAAACTGTTTTTT.

The gene calls are TRBV6-2 or TRBV6-3 and TRBJ2-3, with a tentative D call TRBD2 (6 bases). Looked up from germline, CDR1 is MNHEY and CDR2 is SVGEGT. Trimming took 5 bases from V and 0 from J, leaving 12 bases between them. The CDR3 spans 15 residues. CDR3: CASSGGRISTDTQYF. The CDR3 coding sequence is TGTGCCAGCAGTGGAGGGCGGATAAGCACAGATACGCAGTATTTT.

At least ten counts were recorded for this clonotype. This rearrangement joins TRBV6-2 or TRBV6-3 to TRBJ1-5; D is possibly TRBD1 (5 bases). This CDR3 is 15 amino acids long. Germline V gene sequence: CDR1 MNHEY, CDR2 SVGEGT. The germline V and J ends were trimmed by 2 bases and 7 bases, with 15 bases remaining between them. The DNA of the CDR3 is TGTGCCAGCAGTTACAGTTTAGGTGGGGGGCAGCCCCAGCATTTT. This translates into CASSYSLGGGQPQHF.

This clonotype was detected only a few times. The junction shows a germline mismatch at one end, possibly a read error. The chain uses TRBV27 and TRBJ2-1, with D perhaps assigned TRBD1 or TRBD2 (5 bases each). Germline-derived CDR1 and CDR2 are MNHEY and SMNVEV (reference sequence). The CDR3 is made up of 12 amino acids. Here the CDR3 reads CASSLGGRDLIF. DNA for the CDR3: TGTGCCAGCAGTTTAGGGGGACGCGATCTGATCTTC.

The chain joins TRBV29-1 to TRBJ2-5; 9 bases fit TRBD2. The CDR3 covers 16 residues. The V and J ends lost 7 bases and 4 bases, in that order; junction bases with no gene match: 16. Per the germline V gene, CDR1 is SQVTM and CDR2 is ANQGSEA. The CDR3 DNA reads as TGCAGCGAGCCACCTTCAGGCGGGAGGGCTCTAGAGACCCAGTACTTC. Amino acid sequence: CSEPPSGGRALETQYF.

The V call is TRBV15, the J call TRBJ2-3, with D hard to call. V was clipped by 3 bases and J by 6 bases, with 13 bases between them. Germline V CDR1 and CDR2: LNHNV, YYDKDF (reference sequence). The CDR3 runs 14 residues. DNA for the CDR3: TGTGCCACCAGCAGCCCAGATTACCGGGATACGCAGTATTTT. Its translation: CATSSPDYRDTQYF. The variable domain in full, with the rest retrieved from reference TRBV15 and TRBJ2-3, is DAMVIQNPRYQVTQFGKPVTLSCSQTLNHNVMYWYQQKSSQAPKLLFHYYDKDFNNEADTPDNFQSRRPNTSFCFLDIRSPGLGDTAMYLCATSSPDYRDTQYFGPGTRLTVL.

This clonotype was found many times. V and J are TRBV7-9 and TRBJ2-5; D is unclear. CDR1 and CDR2 from the germline V gene are SEHNR and FQNEAQ (reference sequence). The germline V and J ends were trimmed by 5 bases and 0 bases, with 13 bases remaining between them. This CDR3 spans 15 amino acids. This chain's CDR3 is CASSLMAMYQETQYF. For the CDR3, the DNA is TGTGCCAGCAGCCTGATGGCAATGTACCAAGAGACCCAGTACTTC.

This clonotype was seen a handful of times. The rearrangement uses TRBV29-1 and TRBJ2-7, with TRBD1 identical over 7 bases. From germline, CDR1 is SQVTM and CDR2 ANQGSEA. This CDR3 region has 13 residues. The V gene end was trimmed by 4 bases and the J gene end by 7 bases; junction bases not matched to a gene: 10. The CDR3 sequence is CSVAVGGEGEQYF. In DNA, the CDR3 is TGCAGCGTTGCCGTAGGGGGCGAAGGGGAGCAGTACTTC.

The V and J genes are TRBV27 and TRBJ2-5, with TRBD1 matching 8 bases. Germline assignment: CDR1 MNHEY and CDR2 SMNVEV (reference sequence). This CDR3 is built from 13 residues. V gave up 9 bases and J gave up 5 bases; unmatched junction bases: 8. The CDR3 coding sequence is TGTGCCAGTGAGACAGGGGATAGGGAGACCCAGTACTTC. It yields the protein CASETGDRETQYF.

At least ten counts were recorded for this clonotype. The chain carries TRBV28 and TRBJ1-5; D gene unclear. Deletions cut 6 bases from V and 6 bases from J, with 12 bases between. CDR3 length equals 13 residues. Germline values: CDR1 MDHEN, CDR2 SYDVKM. The CDR3 loop is CASRDGISQPQHF. The CDR3 DNA reads TGTGCCAGCAGGGACGGGATCTCTCAGCCCCAGCATTTT.

This clonotype was found a few times. The chain combines TRBV9 with TRBJ1-2; TRBD1 agrees at 7 bases. V trimming: 3 bases; J trimming: 4 bases; junction bases outside the gene matches: 12. Germline CDR1 and CDR2: SGDLS and YYNGEE. This CDR3 region has 16 residues. The CDR3 DNA is TGTGCCAGCAGCGGTGACCAGGGGGATGTAAGCTATGGCTACACCTTC. Translated, it gives CASSGDQGDVSYGYTF.

This clonotype was found many times. V is TRBV10-3 and J is TRBJ1-2; D remains ambiguous. CDR1 is ENHRY and CDR2 is SYGVKD in the germline V gene. Trimming cost V 0 bases and J 5 bases, with 13 bases left between them. This CDR3 is built from 15 residues. CDR3 in amino acids: CAISESSGFRYGYTF. DNA for the CDR3: TGTGCCATCAGTGAGTCGTCGGGGTTTCGATATGGCTACACCTTC.

This clonotype was observed at least ten times. The rearrangement links TRBV7-9 to TRBJ1-1; D not certain. The CDR3 length is 13 residues. Trimming shortened V by 4 bases and J by 4 bases, and 10 bases separated the two germline ends. The germline V gene has CDR1 SEHNR and CDR2 FQNEAQ (reference sequence). The CDR3 here is CASSSGQTTEAFF. DNA for the CDR3: TGTGCCAGCAGCTCCGGGCAGACCACTGAAGCTTTCTTT.

This clonotype was recorded at least ten times. This rearrangement joins TRBV6-2 or TRBV6-3 to TRBJ2-7; D may be TRBD1 or TRBD2 (5 bases each). Germline lookup yields CDR1 MNHEY and CDR2 SVGEGT. V lost 0 bases and J 1 base, leaving 10 bases between the germline ends. This CDR3 is 15 amino acids long. In DNA, the CDR3 is TGTGCCAGCAGTTACTCGATCGGGGCGTCCTACGAGCAGTACTTC. Protein sequence: CASSYSIGASYEQYF.

There are many counts of this clonotype. The J gene is TRBJ1-1, the V gene TRBV20-1; a possible D gene is TRBD1 (6 bases). The CDR3 loop spans 14 amino acids. V lost 6 bases and J lost 0, with 14 bases in between. Germline V lookup: CDR1 DFQATT, CDR2 SNEGSKA (reference sequence). CDR3 sequence: CSAKTGGMNTEAFF. In DNA form, the CDR3 reads TGCAGTGCAAAGACAGGTGGCATGAACACTGAAGCTTTCTTT.

This clonotype was found a few times. This chain uses TRBV11-2 with TRBJ2-4; 9 nucleotides align to TRBD2. CDR1 and CDR2 from the germline V gene are SGHAT and FQNNGV. The J segment lost 2 bases and the V segment lost 2 bases, leaving 10 bases of the junction unmatched. The CDR3 totals 18 residues. DNA for the CDR3: TGTGCCAGCAGCTTAAGTAGCGGGAGCGGCTTAACCAAAAACATTCAGTACTTC. Translated: CASSLSSGSGLTKNIQYF. The entire variable domain, with the rest obtained from reference TRBV11-2 and TRBJ2-4, is as follows: EAGVAQSPRYKIIEKRQSVAFWCNPISGHATLYWYQQILGQGPKLLIQFQNNGVVDDSQLPKDRFSAERLKGVDSTLKIQPAKLEDSAVYLCASSLSSGSGLTKNIQYFGAGTRLSVL.

This clonotype occurred many times. The chain has TRBV6-5 and TRBJ2-7, with D unclear. Trimming cost V 0 bases and J 2 bases, with 11 bases left between them. From germline, CDR1 is MNHEY and CDR2 SVGAGI. The CDR3 runs 15 residues. For the CDR3, the DNA is TGTGCCAGCAGTTACTCAGGGCAGGTCCCCTACGAGCAGTACTTC. Its translation is CASSYSGQVPYEQYF.

Many counts were recorded for this clonotype. This rearrangement joins TRBV7-2 to TRBJ2-2; D call uncertain. Germline V gene sequence: CDR1 SGHTA, CDR2 FQGNSA. V lost 2 bases to trimming and J lost 7 bases, with 11 bases between them. This CDR3 has 14 residues. The CDR3, as DNA: TGTGCCAGCAGCTTATATCTTTCAGTCGGGGAGCTGTTTTTT. Translated: CASSLYLSVGELFF. Using reference TRBV7-2 and TRBJ2-2 for the parts outside the CDR3, the full variable domain is GAGVSQSPSNKVTEKGKDVELRCDPISGHTALYWYRQSLGQGLEFLIYFQGNSAPDKSGLPSDRFSAERTGGSVSTLTIQRTQQEDSAVYLCASSLYLSVGELFFGEGSRLTVL.

This clonotype was observed at least ten times. The genes are TRBV7-3 and TRBJ2-5; tentative D call: TRBD2 (6 bases). The CDR3 totals 13 residues. Germline loops: CDR1 SGHTA, CDR2 FQGTGA. Trimming took 8 bases from V and 5 from J, leaving 15 bases between them. The DNA of the CDR3 is TGTGCCAGCGCCATGTTTGGGGGGGAGACCCAGTACTTC. Translating it yields CASAMFGGETQYF.

Only a few counts were recorded for this clonotype. V usage is TRBV30 and J usage is TRBJ1-1; D is unclear. The CDR3 sequence is 15 residues long. From germline, CDR1 is GTSNPN and CDR2 SVGIG (reference sequence). The V end was cut by 2 bases, the J end by 1 base, with 14 bases between. The CDR3 DNA reads as TGTGCCTGGAGTCCGGTCAGGCGACCGAACACTGAAGCTTTCTTT. Translated, it gives CAWSPVRRPNTEAFF.